This TCR beta chain came from a study of identical twins. Study-wide results and caveats: Excess sharing by twins proved weaker in beta out-of-frame sequences.

TCRdb recomputed calls from the 5' RACE reads with MiXCR, one row per CDR3 protein. The data hold about 690,000 distinct CDR3 sequences, with around 6% observed a single time. Points on this clonotype: Its cognate antigen is unknown.

Trimming took 5 bases from V and 0 from J, leaving 17 bases between them. This CDR3 spans 17 amino acids. Germline V CDR1 and CDR2: LGHNA, YNFKEQ. The sample taken for sequencing was naive T cells sorted from blood. The chain joins TRBV4-2 to TRBJ2-1; the D gene is possibly TRBD2 (6 bases). This receptor was identified in a man younger than 35 in good health. The CDR3 region has the DNA TGTGCCAGCAGCACCCGTGGCGGGAAGAGCTCCTACAATGAGCAGTTCTTC. Translation: CASSTRGGKSSYNEQFF.